Shown below are 4 T cell receptor beta chains from a single sample sequenced in a study of control samples from healthy donors and cancer patients. Clones were sequenced by immunoSEQ multiplex PCR, and TCRdb holds only the in-frame ones, with some missing. This sample has about 180,000 clones, with roughly 89% found just once. The specimen was blood. The receptors originated from a woman aged 50 to 60 in good health.

This chain uses TRBV5-1 with TRBJ1-3; maybe TRBD1 (5 bases). Germline V gene lookup returns CDR1 SGHRS and CDR2 YFSETQ. Trimming removed 0 bases from V and 0 bases from J, with 16 bases in between. The CDR3 runs to 18 residues. The CDR3 DNA follows: TGCGCCAGCAGCTTGGCCGGGGAGGGGCCCGTCTCTGGAAACACCATATATTTT. As protein: CASSLAGEGPVSGNTIYF.

The V call is TRBV19, the J call TRBJ2-3, with 10 bases identical to TRBD2. The CDR3 spans 15 residues. The junction had 4 bases not matched to a gene; V was cut back by 3 bases and J by 4 bases. The germline V gene encodes CDR1 LNHDA and CDR2 SQIVND (reference sequence). CDR3 loop: CASSMKRGGADTQYF. CDR3 coding DNA: TGTGCCAGTAGTATGAAGCGGGGGGGGGCAGATACGCAGTATTTT.

This clone was picked up one time. The chain has TRBV6-6 and TRBJ2-3, with 8 bases matching TRBD2. The CDR3 is 16 residues long. J gave up 6 bases and V 2 bases, and 10 bases lay outside the gene matches. The germline V gene encodes CDR1 MNHNY and CDR2 SVGAGI (reference sequence). The CDR3 DNA sequence: TGTGCCAGCAGTTACCCTTCCGGGGGGGGTGGGGATACGCAGTATTTT. It encodes CASSYPSGGGGDTQYF.

On this clone: The sample carries other DNA sequences with the same CDR3. The chain has TRBV9 and TRBJ1-4; TRBD1 might be the D (6 bases). Deletions cut 0 bases from V and 7 bases from J, with 10 bases between. Germline-derived CDR1 and CDR2 are SGDLS and YYNGEE. The CDR3 spans 14 residues. CDR3 loop: CASSVGGLGEKLFF. For the CDR3, the DNA is TGTGCCAGCAGCGTAGGGGGGCTCGGTGAAAAACTGTTTTTT. Together with reference TRBV9 and TRBJ1-4, the CDR3 gives the full variable domain: DSGVTQTPKHLITATGQRVTLRCSPRSGDLSVYWYQQSLDQGLQFLIQYYNGEERAKGNILERFSAQQFPDLHSELNLSSLELGDSALYFCASSVGGLGEKLFFGSGTQLSVL.